The source of this T cell receptor (beta chain) is a study of monozygotic twins with cystic fibrosis. Germline loops: CDR1 KGHSH, CDR2 LQKENI. The CDR3 has 13 residues. The V gene lost 6 bases and the J gene lost 4 bases, with 12 bases spanning the gap. Here immunoSEQ multiplex PCR was the method, and the copy in TCRdb shows in-frame clones only, minus some. This sample has 30,000 or so clones; 92% occur once, and the top ten carry roughly 0.85%. The sample taken for sequencing was blood. J is TRBJ1-1 and V is TRBV18, with D perhaps matching TRBD1 (5 bases). This clonotype was obtained from a girl aged 2 to 10 with cystic fibrosis. For the CDR3, the DNA is TGTGCCAGCTCCCGAGGGGAGGGCACTGAAGCTTTCTTT. Protein sequence: CASSRGEGTEAFF.